This entry lists 4 T cell receptor beta chains sequenced from one sample in a study of blood T cell repertoires in COVID-19. Clones were read by immunoSEQ multiplex PCR, and TCRdb kept only the in-frame ones, dropping some. The sample holds 300,000 or so clones; 87% are singletons and the top ten take 1%. Sequencing input: peripheral blood. These receptors all stem from a man aged 50 or older with active or convalescent COVID-19.

The CDR3 bases are TGTGCCAGCAGCAAACCCCGACAGGCGGCCGGGGAAGCTTTCTTT. Translation gives CASSKPRQAAGEAFF. V gene TRBV21-1 combines with J gene TRBJ1-1; the table's D call TRBD1 went unverified against the DNA. TRBV21-1 is labeled a pseudogene. This CDR3 is 15 amino acids long.

This clone came up many times. The CDR3 DNA reads TGTGCCAGTAGTAGAGATAGCGGGAGAGTTGACACCGGGGAGCTGTTTTTT. This encodes CASSRDSGRVDTGELFF. This sequence joins TRBV19 and TRBJ2-2, with 9 bases fitting TRBD2. V lost 4 bases, J lost 3 bases, and 9 bases stayed unmatched. CDR1 is LNHDA and CDR2 is SQIVND in the germline V gene (reference sequence). This CDR3 has 17 residues.

In this sample, this clone turned up a few times. The rearrangement uses TRBV27 and TRBJ2-1; D may be TRBD2 (5 bases). Germline CDR1 MNHEY, CDR2 SMNVEV (reference sequence). The CDR3 has 15 amino acids. Trimming stripped 8 bases from V and 0 bases from J, with 14 bases between. CDR3 coding DNA: TGTGCCAGCGCTAGCCCCCTCACCTCCTACAATGAGCAGTTCTTC. The encoded protein is CASASPLTSYNEQFF.

The V and J genes are TRBV10-1 and TRBJ2-7; tentative D call: TRBD2 (6 bases). The V and J ends lost 2 bases and 2 bases respectively, with 16 bases between them. Germline V gives CDR1 WNHNN, CDR2 SYGVQD (reference sequence). The CDR3 consists of 16 residues. CDR3 sequence reads: CASSERSGGATYEQYF. CDR3 nucleotide sequence: TGCGCCAGCAGTGAGCGATCCGGAGGGGCCACCTACGAGCAGTACTTC.